These T cell receptor beta chains were read from a single sample in a study of blood T cell repertoires in COVID-19. Sequencing used immunoSEQ multiplex PCR; TCRdb keeps in-frame clones, though not all of them. The sample lists roughly 260,000 clones; 80% to 95% were seen once. The sample consisted of PBMCs or T cells enriched from blood (not recorded which). The receptors were sampled from a woman under 30 who had recovered from COVID-19. Both conserved end residues are part of each CDR3. D genes are given only for firm matches. Size is omitted from some rows. Given values are once, few, many or a class for expanded clones.

CDR3 DNA	CDR3 protein	V gene	J gene	clone size	D gene
TGTGCCAGCAGTGTGGGGGGGATAACCGGAAACACCATATATTTT	CASSVGGITGNTIYF	TRBV2	TRBJ1-3	-	-
TGTGCCAGCAGCTCCTCAGGTGACACAGATACGCAGTATTTT	CASSSSGDTDTQYF	TRBV7-9	TRBJ2-3	-	-
TGTGCCAGCAGTTTTCGACAGGGAGAGTACAATGAGCAGTTCTTC	CASSFRQGEYNEQFF	TRBV27	TRBJ2-1	once	TRBD1
TGTGCCAGCAGCTTCTCATCGGGAGTCGGGAATGAGCAGTTCTTC	CASSFSSGVGNEQFF	TRBV7-2	TRBJ2-1	once	-
TGTGCCACCAGCAGTCCCCCCGGGGTTAGCGGGGGGGCCTACAATGAGCAGTTCTTC	CATSSPPGVSGGAYNEQFF	TRBV15	TRBJ2-1	once	TRBD2
TGTGCCACCAGCAGAGGTGAGGGCACTGAAGCTTTCTTT	CATSRGEGTEAFF	TRBV15	TRBJ1-1	-	-
TGTGCCAGCAGTTCAGCCGGGGGGCGGGGGACTGAAGCTTTCTTT	CASSSAGGRGTEAFF	TRBV28	TRBJ1-1	-	-
TGTGCCATCAGTGACTTACCGGGAGGGATAGAGACCCAGTACTTC	CAISDLPGGIETQYF	TRBV10-3	TRBJ2-5	-	TRBD2
TGCGCCAGCAGCATAGAACTGGGGCGCTATGGCTACACCTTC	CASSIELGRYGYTF	TRBV5-1	TRBJ1-2	-	-
TGTGCCAGCAGCCAAGTCAGGGGGACAGGGAGTGAGCAGTTCTTC	CASSQVRGTGSEQFF	TRBV14	TRBJ2-1	-	TRBD1
TGTGCCAGCAGTTTAACAGGGGAAGAGCAGTTCTTC	CASSLTGEEQFF	TRBV12-3/TRBV12-4	TRBJ2-1	-	TRBD1
TGTGCCAGCGACAGGGGGCAAGGGTACAATGAGCAGTTCTTC	CASDRGQGYNEQFF	TRBV2	TRBJ2-1	-	TRBD1
TGTGCCAGTAGTATAAAACCGAGCTATGGCTACACCTTC	CASSIKPSYGYTF	TRBV19	TRBJ1-2	-	-
TGTGCCACCAGCAGGGACAGGGGTTATAGCAATCAGCCCCAGCATTTT	CATSRDRGYSNQPQHF	TRBV15	TRBJ1-5	few	TRBD1
TGCGCCAGCAGCTTGGATACAGTCTCTATCTCTGGGGCCAACGTCCTGACTTTC	CASSLDTVSISGANVLTF	TRBV5-1	TRBJ2-6	-	-
TGTGCCAGCAGTGAAGTGTGGGGACAGGGGGGCTCTGGGGCCAACGTCCTGACTTTC	CASSEVWGQGGSGANVLTF	TRBV2	TRBJ2-6	-	TRBD1
TGTGCCAGCAGCTTCTCCATCGGGCAGGGTGGTGAAAAACTGTTTTTT	CASSFSIGQGGEKLFF	TRBV11-3	TRBJ1-4	-	-
TGTGCCAGCAGTGAAGCAGGGAGAGGGATGGTAGGGGAGCTGTTTTTT	CASSEAGRGMVGELFF	TRBV2	TRBJ2-2	once	-
TGTGCTAGTGGTCCAGGGACAGGGCCTTGGGAGCAGTACTTC	CASGPGTGPWEQYF	TRBV12-5	TRBJ2-7	once	TRBD1
TGTGCCAGCAGGCCTACAGGGATTGACACTGAAGCTTTCTTT	CASRPTGIDTEAFF	TRBV27	TRBJ1-1	once	-